This passage covers 28 T cell receptor beta chains from one sample sequenced in a study of technical replicates of blood from a few donors. TCRdb's copy holds only in-frame clones and misses some; the assay was immunoSEQ multiplex PCR. The repertoire holds around 72,000 clones, with roughly 90% as singletons. Sequencing was performed on PBMCs. These receptors originate from a human donor in good health. Some clones in this sample may be carry-over from other donors' samples.

Judged by abundance, this clone is medium-sized (0.01 to 0.1%). Other DNA sequences in this specimen translate into the identical CDR3. This chain joins TRBV5-1 and TRBJ2-1, with TRBD2 matching over 8 bases. Germline V gives CDR1 SGHRS, CDR2 YFSETQ. The CDR3 covers 14 residues. V shed 2 bases, J shed 4 bases, and the junction held 2 bases outside the gene matches. The CDR3 region has the DNA TGCGCCAGCAGCTTTAGCGGGGCATACAATGAGCAGTTCTTC. Protein: CASSFSGAYNEQFF.

V is TRBV5-1 and J is TRBJ2-1; TRBD2 agrees at 15 bases. J was trimmed by 4 bases and V by 3 bases; bases with no gene match: 5. The CDR3 is made up of 17 amino acids. The germline CDR1 and CDR2 sequences are SGHRS and YFSETQ. Here the CDR3 DNA reads TGCGCCAGCAGCTCCCCCGGGACTAGCGGGGGGTACAATGAGCAGTTCTTC. Encoded protein: CASSSPGTSGGYNEQFF.

This chain joins TRBV13 and TRBJ1-6; D not resolved. The CDR3 contains 15 residues. V was pared by 6 bases and J by 6 bases, with 15 bases between. Germline loops: CDR1 PRHDT, CDR2 FYEKMQ (reference sequence). The CDR3: CASSRSREVNSPLHF. As DNA, the CDR3 is TGTGCCAGCAGTCGTAGCCGGGAAGTTAATTCACCCCTCCACTTT.

The V gene is TRBV5-6, the J gene TRBJ1-2; D is unresolved. Germline V CDR1 and CDR2: SGHDT, YYEEEE. V was pared by 6 bases and J by 1 base, with 19 bases between. This CDR3 is 16 amino acids long. The CDR3 DNA is TGTGCCAGCACCCATGCGCCGGGAACCAATAACTATGGCTACACCTTC. It specifies CASTHAPGTNNYGYTF. Based on the CDR3 plus reference TRBV5-6 and TRBJ1-2, the full variable domain is DAGVTQSPTHLIKTRGQQVTLRCSPKSGHDTVSWYQQALGQGPQFIFQYYEEEERQRGNFPDRFSGHQFPNYSSELNVNALLLGDSALYLCASTHAPGTNNYGYTFGSGTRLTVV.

This chain joins TRBV2 and TRBJ1-5; a weak D match, TRBD1 (6 bases). Trimming removed 6 bases at V and 2 bases at J, with 23 bases between. This CDR3 is 18 amino acids long. The germline CDR1 and CDR2 sequences are SNHLY and FYNNEI. The CDR3 reads CASSYGQSTWAGNQPQHF. The CDR3 nucleotides read TGTGCCAGCAGCTACGGACAGTCCACGTGGGCAGGCAATCAGCCCCAGCATTTT. Full variable domain (rest looked up from reference TRBV2 and TRBJ1-5): EPEVTQTPSHQVTQMGQEVILRCVPISNHLYFYWYRQILGQKVEFLVSFYNNEISEKSEIFDDQFSVERPDGSNFTLKIRSTKLEDSAMYFCASSYGQSTWAGNQPQHFGDGTRLSIL.

The rearrangement links TRBV2 to TRBJ2-1; 15 bases map to TRBD2. Per germline, CDR1 SNHLY and CDR2 FYNNEI. Trimming at V came to 9 bases and at J to 11 bases, leaving 11 bases not matched to a gene. The CDR3 covers 15 residues. CDR3 protein: CASGFTGTSGGKQFF. The CDR3 nucleotides are TGTGCCAGTGGTTTTACCGGGACTAGCGGGGGGAAGCAGTTCTTC.

J is TRBJ2-7 and V is TRBV29-1; a possible D gene is TRBD2 (7 bases). CDR1 and CDR2 from the germline V gene are SQVTM and ANQGSEA. The CDR3 spans 13 residues. The V gene lost 5 bases and the J gene lost 6 bases, with 17 bases spanning the gap. For the CDR3, the DNA is TGCAGCGTTATGGGGGGGCGCTCCGGCGAGCAGTACTTC. Amino acids: CSVMGGRSGEQYF.

The chain links TRBV13 to TRBJ2-7, with no clear D. Trimming left V 3 bases short and J 0 bases short, with 6 bases between. The length of the CDR3 is 13 residues. Germline V lookup: CDR1 PRHDT, CDR2 FYEKMQ (reference sequence). CDR3 DNA sequence: TGTGCCAGCAGCTTCGGTAGCTCCTACGAGCAGTACTTC. The encoded protein is CASSFGSSYEQYF.

The chain combines TRBV10-3 with TRBJ1-2; D perhaps matches TRBD1 (6 bases). CDR1 and CDR2 (germline): ENHRY, SYGVKD. The CDR3 sequence is 15 residues long. The germline V and J ends were trimmed by 5 bases and 7 bases, with 20 bases remaining between them. The CDR3 bases are TGTGCCATCAGTTCAGTCGGGCAGGGGACGGGTGGCTACACCTTC. The encoded protein is CAISSVGQGTGGYTF.

This chain joins TRBV15 and TRBJ2-5; D gene ambiguous. The germline V gene encodes CDR1 LNHNV and CDR2 YYDKDF (reference sequence). Trimming took 0 bases from V and 6 from J, leaving 11 bases between them. There are 14 residues in the CDR3. Here the CDR3 DNA reads TGTGCCACCAGCAGAGAATCGGGTTTTCAGACCCAGTACTTC. Its translation: CATSRESGFQTQYF.

This chain joins TRBV4-3 and TRBJ1-6; 10 positions match TRBD1. With V trimmed by 4 bases and J by 9 bases, 6 bases remained unmatched. The CDR3 is 15 amino acids. CDR1 is LGHNA, CDR2 YSLEER, per germline. The CDR3 sequence: CASSPDRGLGSPLHF. CDR3 nucleotide sequence: TGCGCCAGCAGCCCGGACAGGGGGTTAGGTTCACCCCTCCACTTT.

The V call is TRBV6-5, the J call TRBJ2-5; 9 bases fit TRBD2. Germline V gene lookup returns CDR1 MNHEY and CDR2 SVGAGI. This CDR3 has 14 amino acids. The trim removed 7 bases at V and 3 bases at J, leaving 6 bases unmatched. The CDR3 loop reads CASTLLAGEETQYF. For the CDR3, the DNA is TGTGCCAGCACTTTATTAGCGGGAGAAGAGACCCAGTACTTC.

The V call is TRBV18, the J call TRBJ2-7; a weak D match, TRBD2 (5 bases). This CDR3 is 14 amino acids long. V gave up 3 bases and J gave up 7 bases, with 16 bases separating them. Germline V gene lookup returns CDR1 KGHSH and CDR2 LQKENI. CDR3 bases: TGTGCCAGCTCACCGTTCGGAGAGCGCGGGGAGCAGTACTTC. This translates into CASSPFGERGEQYF.

This chain joins TRBV5-6 and TRBJ2-1, with TRBD1 matching 8 bases. With 2 bases clipped from V and 5 bases from J, the junction kept 6 bases outside the gene matches. CDR3 length: 15 amino acids. In germline, CDR1 is SGHDT, CDR2 YYEEEE. The CDR3, as DNA: TGTGCCAGCAGCTTCGGGGACAGGCAGAACAATGAGCAGTTCTTC. Translated: CASSFGDRQNNEQFF.

The rearrangement links TRBV2 to TRBJ2-3; 11 bases match TRBD2. This CDR3 has 15 amino acids. Germline lookup yields CDR1 SNHLY and CDR2 FYNNEI. V shed 5 bases and J 4 bases; nucleotides not matched to a gene: 5. The CDR3 sequence is CASSSTSGSADTQYF. DNA for the CDR3: TGTGCCAGCAGTTCTACTAGCGGGAGTGCAGATACGCAGTATTTT.

The rearrangement joins TRBV5-6 to TRBJ1-6, with D possibly being TRBD1 (5 bases). Germline lookup yields CDR1 SGHDT and CDR2 YYEEEE. The CDR3 totals 14 residues. V was trimmed by 5 bases and J by 4 bases, leaving 10 bases between them. The CDR3 spells CASSLDRYNSPLHF. CDR3 in DNA: TGTGCCAGCAGTTTAGACAGATATAATTCACCCCTCCACTTT.

The chain employs TRBV18 and TRBJ1-5; 8 bases agree with TRBD1. Germline CDR1 KGHSH, CDR2 LQKENI. The CDR3 is made up of 18 amino acids. Trimming cost V 2 bases and J 3 bases; bases outside gene matches: 12. The CDR3 loop reads CASSPNMQGAMNNQPQHF. CDR3 DNA: TGTGCCAGCTCACCAAACATGCAGGGGGCTATGAACAATCAGCCCCAGCATTTT. Based on the CDR3 plus reference TRBV18 and TRBJ1-5, the full variable domain is NAGVMQNPRHLVRRRGQEARLRCSPMKGHSHVYWYRQLPEEGLKFMVYLQKENIIDESGMPKERFSAEFPKEGPSILRIQQVVRGDSAAYFCASSPNMQGAMNNQPQHFGDGTRLSIL.

This sequence joins TRBV7-8 and TRBJ2-1, with TRBD2 identical over 10 bases. The ends lost 0 bases at V and 3 bases at J; junction bases unmatched: 5. The CDR3 is 17 amino acids. The germline CDR1 and CDR2 sequences are SGHVS and FQNEAQ. CDR3 sequence (DNA): TGTGCCAGCAGCTTAGCGTACCGACTAGCGGGCTACAATGAGCAGTTCTTC. Its protein is CASSLAYRLAGYNEQFF. The full variable domain, its missing parts supplied by reference TRBV7-8 and TRBJ2-1, is GAGVSQSPRYKVAKRGQDVALRCDPISGHVSLFWYQQALGQGPEFLTYFQNEAQLDKSGLPSDRFFAERPEGSVSTLKIQRTQQEDSAVYLCASSLAYRLAGYNEQFFGPGTRLTVL.

This chain uses TRBV2 with TRBJ1-2; no clear D gene. The V end lost 6 bases, the J end lost 3 bases, and 11 bases lay between the germline ends. The germline CDR1 and CDR2 sequences are SNHLY and FYNNEI. This CDR3 comprises 13 residues. CDR3 sequence: CASRGAVYYGYTF. The CDR3 DNA sequence: TGTGCCAGCAGGGGCGCCGTATACTATGGCTACACCTTC.

The genes are TRBV4-2 and TRBJ2-7; TRBD2 matches 8 bases. The CDR3 is made up of 16 amino acids. Germline values: CDR1 LGHNA, CDR2 YNFKEQ. Unmatched junction bases numbered 9, after V lost 1 base and J lost 4 bases. The CDR3, as DNA: TGTGCCAGCAGCCAAGTAAGGCCGGGAGGGCCGTACGAGCAGTACTTC. This codes for CASSQVRPGGPYEQYF.

The chain has TRBV29-1 and TRBJ1-1; weak D call: TRBD1 (5 bases). Trimming stripped 7 bases from V and 0 bases from J, with 12 bases between. Germline V gene data show CDR1 as SQVTM and CDR2 as ANQGSEA. CDR3 length: 13 amino acids. For the CDR3, the DNA is TGCAGCGGTCGGACACAAATGAACACTGAAGCTTTCTTT. Protein sequence: CSGRTQMNTEAFF.

V is TRBV19 and J is TRBJ1-2, with D possibly matching TRBD1 (6 bases). The germline V gene has CDR1 LNHDA and CDR2 SQIVND (reference sequence). V was trimmed by 5 bases and J by 2 bases, leaving 18 bases between them. This CDR3 spans 16 amino acids. The CDR3 here is CASSHPGQLKNYGYTF. CDR3 DNA sequence: TGTGCCAGTAGTCACCCAGGACAGTTAAAAAACTATGGCTACACCTTC. The full variable domain, completed using reference TRBV19 and TRBJ1-2, is DGGITQSPKYLFRKEGQNVTLSCEQNLNHDAMYWYRQDPGQGLRLIYYSQIVNDFQKGDIAEGYSVSREKKESFPLTVTSAQKNPTAFYLCASSHPGQLKNYGYTFGSGTRLTVV.

The V call is TRBV2, the J call TRBJ2-7; 12 bases line up with TRBD1. From germline, CDR1 is SNHLY and CDR2 FYNNEI. V lost 6 bases and J lost 3; bases outside the gene matches: 9. CDR3 length: 16 residues. CDR3 sequence reads: CASRSPRDRGHYEQYF. The CDR3 DNA reads TGTGCCAGCAGATCTCCCCGGGACAGGGGGCACTACGAGCAGTACTTC. Based on the CDR3 plus reference TRBV2 and TRBJ2-7, the full variable domain is EPEVTQTPSHQVTQMGQEVILRCVPISNHLYFYWYRQILGQKVEFLVSFYNNEISEKSEIFDDQFSVERPDGSNFTLKIRSTKLEDSAMYFCASRSPRDRGHYEQYFGPGTRLTVT.

The chain recombines TRBV30 with TRBJ2-2; D remains ambiguous. This CDR3 comprises 12 residues. V dropped 3 bases and J dropped 5 bases, with 7 bases sitting between them. Germline values: CDR1 GTSNPN, CDR2 SVGIG (reference sequence). CDR3 sequence: CAWSPITGELFF. As DNA, the CDR3 is TGTGCCTGGAGCCCTATTACCGGGGAGCTGTTTTTT.

The chain joins TRBV6-6 to TRBJ2-7; the match to TRBD1 covers 9 bases. Per the germline V gene, CDR1 is MNHNY and CDR2 is SVGAGI (reference sequence). The CDR3 has 14 residues. J was trimmed by 0 bases and V by 6 bases; bases with no gene match: 3. The CDR3 DNA is TGTGCCAGCAGCATGGGACAGGGCTCCTACGAGCAGTACTTC. Residues: CASSMGQGSYEQYF.

The rearrangement uses TRBV5-4 and TRBJ1-1; D may be TRBD1 (5 bases). Germline V gives CDR1 SGHNT, CDR2 YYREEE (reference sequence). V was trimmed by 4 bases and J by 4 bases, leaving 20 bases between them. The CDR3 has 16 amino acids. This CDR3 reads CASSQIGGGRVTEAFF. DNA for the CDR3: TGTGCCAGCAGCCAGATAGGTGGGGGGAGAGTCACTGAAGCTTTCTTT. The full variable domain, its missing parts supplied by reference TRBV5-4 and TRBJ1-1, is ETGVTQSPTHLIKTRGQQVTLRCSSQSGHNTVSWYQQALGQGPQFIFQYYREEENGRGNFPPRFSGLQFPNYSSELNVNALELDDSALYLCASSQIGGGRVTEAFFGQGTRLTVV.

This clone occurred once. V and J are TRBV18 and TRBJ1-1; no reliable D call. Germline V gene data show CDR1 as KGHSH and CDR2 as LQKENI. The CDR3 length is 13 residues. Between the trimmed V and J ends, which lost 5 bases and 1 base, there was a span of 8 bases. This chain's CDR3 is CASSSLKNTEAFF. CDR3 coding DNA: TGTGCCAGCTCATCGCTAAAGAACACTGAAGCTTTCTTT.

The CDR3 loop is CASSQAGGGVRGTQYF. CDR3 nucleotides: TGTGCCAGCAGCCAAGCGGGGGGCGGTGTCCGAGGGACCCAGTACTTC. This chain links TRBV14 with TRBJ2-5; maybe TRBD2 (7 bases). In germline, CDR1 is SGHDN, CDR2 FVKESK. The CDR3 loop spans 16 amino acids. V was clipped by 1 base and J by 7 bases, with 19 bases between them.